The text below deals with one T cell receptor beta chain. This clonotype occurred many times. The antigen it binds to is not known. Within one base of it there is no much larger clone, and no base qualities were kept. In the ophthalmopathy patients, disease was moderately to severely active, with a Clinical Activity Score of 3 or more, a NOSPECS grade of 4 or more, and a duration of less than 3 months. Exclusion was applied to patients with uncontrolled infections, other autoimmune diseases, pregnancy or lactation. Diagnoses were established on the basis of clinical symptoms, serum thyroxine and TRAb, thyroid ultrasound, and orbital computed tomography. PBMCs were isolated from about 9 ml of fresh peripheral blood by Ficoll-Paque density gradient centrifugation. Total RNA was extracted with Trizol reagent, and quality was checked on an Agilent 2100 Bioanalyzer. CDR1 and CDR2 are read off the germline V gene (reference sequence) as MNHEY and SMNVEV. From cysteine to phenylalanine, the CDR3 is 13 amino acids long. Of all the DNA, just the CDR3 is kept, 39 bases in frame from base 1. The germline V end is reduced by 7 bases and the J end by 3 bases; junction bases left unmatched: 3.

The data were obtained in a study of T cells in Graves' hyperthyroidism and ophthalmopathy (dated by TCRdb to between 2019 and 2020). Study-level background: Peripheral blood was collected at initial diagnosis, before any treatment. Once sampling was done, hyperthyroidism patients were given methimazole at a starting dose of 30 mg daily, whereas ophthalmopathy patients were given high-dose intravenous methylprednisolone. The 75 to 100 discovery patients were randomly split 7:3 into training and test sets. Thyroid tissue and blood T-cell repertoires from more than five Graves' hyperthyroidism patients were also compared in the study. To identify TCR V-J signatures that set the groups apart, the researchers used a discovery cohort of 90 to 100 patients, made up of 40 to 45 with Graves' ophthalmopathy and some 58 with stable Graves' hyperthyroidism. Prospective prediction of ophthalmopathy was tested in an independent validation cohort consisting of 18 to 20 hyperthyroidism patients and 17 patients who later progressed to ophthalmopathy. The paper reports TCR Vbeta CDR3 sequencing of some 140 peripheral blood samples: under 45 ophthalmopathy, around 80 hyperthyroidism and around 17 progressor patients. Here is what the overall study found, with its caveats: Most expanded thyroid clonotypes (frequency above 0.001) were also found in blood, which suggests that blood repertoires may mirror thyroid immune responses. Sample size was not statistically predetermined, and blinding of investigators to group allocation was not performed. A 13 V-J signature model separated ophthalmopathy from stable hyperthyroidism, with around 88% sensitivity and approximately 81% specificity in cross-validation and 80%/75% in testing. In validation, progression to ophthalmopathy was predicted by the model with 65% to 71% sensitivity and just over 72% specificity, a median of around 6.5 months before onset.

Amplification of TCR beta CDR3 regions was carried out from RNA transcripts. The first round of RT-PCR for the TCR CDR3 was performed with the HTBI primer set and the Qiagen OneStep RT-PCR kit. The libraries were constructed in a second round of multiplex PCR and then size-selected and purified. Libraries were sequenced paired-end with 100 bp reads on an Illumina HiSeq2000. The original methods were these. Raw data were processed with SOAPnuke, discarding reads with adapters, uncalled bases, mean Phred below 15, or no exact constant-primer or identifier match. COPE v1.2.5 was used to merge the high-quality paired reads, and each unique nucleotide sequence was defined as a clonotype. MiTCR v1.1 was used to align clonotypes to the IMGT TRBV, TRBD and TRBJ reference segments. Analysis was restricted to V-J combinations with a frequency above 0.0001, which covered 99% to 99.2% of repertoires. The TCS score was defined as F50 (clonal expansion) divided by E x V (chaos), with BLOSUM62-based TCRdist calculated between CDR3 peptides within each V-J. Welch's t-statistics and random forest reduced several hundred V-J features to roughly 13, which were used in a naive Bayes classifier (R e1071). Thyroid-blood repertoire similarity was quantified with the Morisita-Horn index. TCRdb passed the public sequencing reads through fastp at Q25 and MiXCR, retaining productive beta sequences. CDR3 protein sequences are deduplicated, and each keeps its most common genes and DNA. These V and J calls are TCRdb output, not the study's own analysis. Across this sample there are approximately 600,000 distinct CDR3 sequences, with roughly 14% seen only once. The top ten clones comprise 4% to 5.5% of the sample.

The specimen sequenced was blood. The chain couples TRBV27 to TRBJ1-1; 9 bases in the junction line up with TRBD1. This clonotype was sampled from a woman in her 40s with Graves' ophthalmopathy. CDR3 sequence: CASNHRGHTEAFF. The bases read TGTGCCAGCAACCACAGGGGGCACACTGAAGCTTTCTTT.